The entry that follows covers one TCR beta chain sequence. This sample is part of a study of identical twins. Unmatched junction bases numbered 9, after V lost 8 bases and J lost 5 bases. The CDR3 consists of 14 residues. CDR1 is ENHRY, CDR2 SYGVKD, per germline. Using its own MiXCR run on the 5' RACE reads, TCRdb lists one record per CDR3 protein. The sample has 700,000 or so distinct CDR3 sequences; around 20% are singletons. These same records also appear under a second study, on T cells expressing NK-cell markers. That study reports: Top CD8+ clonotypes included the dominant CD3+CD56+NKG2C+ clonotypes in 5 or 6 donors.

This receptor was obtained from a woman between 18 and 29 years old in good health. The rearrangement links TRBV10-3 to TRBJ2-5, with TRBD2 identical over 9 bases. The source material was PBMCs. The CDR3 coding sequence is TGTGCCATCGCGGGGCTAGCGGGATTGGAGACCCAGTACTTC. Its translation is CAIAGLAGLETQYF.